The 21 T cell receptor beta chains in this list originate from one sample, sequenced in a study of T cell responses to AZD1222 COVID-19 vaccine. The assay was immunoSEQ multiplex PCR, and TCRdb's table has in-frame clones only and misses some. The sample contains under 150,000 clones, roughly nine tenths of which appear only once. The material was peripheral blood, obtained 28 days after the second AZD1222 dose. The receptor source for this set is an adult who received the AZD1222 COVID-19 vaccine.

The CDR3 DNA reads TGTGCCAGCAGCTTAGCGGGAGGGACGTACGAGCAGTACTTC. It codes for CASSLAGGTYEQYF. This chain uses TRBV7-2 with TRBJ2-7; 7 positions match TRBD2. Germline values: CDR1 SGHTA, CDR2 FQGNSA. J gave up 4 bases and V 0 bases, and 3 bases lay outside the gene matches. The CDR3 is made up of 14 amino acids.

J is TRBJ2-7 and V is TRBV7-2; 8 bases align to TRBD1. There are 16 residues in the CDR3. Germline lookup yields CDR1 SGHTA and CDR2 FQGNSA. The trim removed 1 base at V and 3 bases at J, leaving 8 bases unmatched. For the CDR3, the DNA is TGTGCCAGCAGCTTAGAGGGCAGGACAGGGATCTACGAGCAGTACTTC. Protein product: CASSLEGRTGIYEQYF.

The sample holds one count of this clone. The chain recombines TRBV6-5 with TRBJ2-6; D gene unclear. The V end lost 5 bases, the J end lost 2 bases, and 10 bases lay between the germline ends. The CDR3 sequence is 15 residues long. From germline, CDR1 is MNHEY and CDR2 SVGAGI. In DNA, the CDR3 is TGTGCCAGCAGTCCCCGGGCAGCTGGGGCCAACGTCCTGACTTTC. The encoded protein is CASSPRAAGANVLTF.

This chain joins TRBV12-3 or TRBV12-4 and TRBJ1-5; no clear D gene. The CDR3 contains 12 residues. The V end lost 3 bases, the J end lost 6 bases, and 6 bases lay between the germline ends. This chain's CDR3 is CASSFVGQPQHF. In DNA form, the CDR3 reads TGTGCCAGCAGTTTCGTGGGTCAGCCCCAGCATTTT.

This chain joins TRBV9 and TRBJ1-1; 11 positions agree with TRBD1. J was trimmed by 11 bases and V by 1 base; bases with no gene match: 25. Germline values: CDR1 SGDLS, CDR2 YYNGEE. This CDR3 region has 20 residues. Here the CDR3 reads CASSVCRTGGAKVASSRAFF. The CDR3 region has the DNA TGTGCCAGCAGCGTATGTCGGACAGGGGGCGCGAAAGTGGCTAGTTCTAGGGCTTTCTTT.

CDR3 bases: TGTGCCAGCAGCAAGCGAACAGGAGTCAGGGGGATCCCCTACGAGCAGTACGTC. Translating gives CASSKRTGVRGIPYEQYV. V and J are TRBV21-1 and TRBJ2-7; the table's D call, TRBD1, was not checked against the DNA. TRBV21-1 is assigned pseudogene status. The CDR3 is 18 amino acids.

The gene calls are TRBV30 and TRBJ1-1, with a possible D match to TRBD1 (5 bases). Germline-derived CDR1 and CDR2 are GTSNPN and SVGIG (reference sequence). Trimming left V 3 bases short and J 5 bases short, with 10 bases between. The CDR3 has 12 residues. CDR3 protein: CAWRGGRTEAFF. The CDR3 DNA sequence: TGTGCCTGGAGGGGGGGGAGGACTGAAGCTTTCTTT.

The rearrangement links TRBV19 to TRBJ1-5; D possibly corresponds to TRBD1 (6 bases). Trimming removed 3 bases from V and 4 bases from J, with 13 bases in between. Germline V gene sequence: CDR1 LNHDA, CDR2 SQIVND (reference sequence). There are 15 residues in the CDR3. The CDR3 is CASSMGGGSNQPQHF. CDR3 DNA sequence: TGTGCCAGTAGTATGGGCGGGGGCAGTAATCAGCCCCAGCATTTT.

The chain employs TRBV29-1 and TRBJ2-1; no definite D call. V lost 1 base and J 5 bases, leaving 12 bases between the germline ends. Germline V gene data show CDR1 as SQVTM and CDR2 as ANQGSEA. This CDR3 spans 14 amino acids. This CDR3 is CSVEVWAGHNEQFF. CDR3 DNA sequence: TGCAGCGTTGAAGTATGGGCTGGGCACAATGAGCAGTTCTTC.

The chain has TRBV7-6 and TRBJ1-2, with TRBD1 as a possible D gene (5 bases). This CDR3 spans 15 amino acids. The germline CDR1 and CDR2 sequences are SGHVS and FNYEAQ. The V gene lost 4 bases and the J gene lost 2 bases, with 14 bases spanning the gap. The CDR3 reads CASSWGRRKNYGYTF. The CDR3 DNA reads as TGTGCCAGCAGCTGGGGACGGAGAAAGAACTATGGCTACACCTTC.

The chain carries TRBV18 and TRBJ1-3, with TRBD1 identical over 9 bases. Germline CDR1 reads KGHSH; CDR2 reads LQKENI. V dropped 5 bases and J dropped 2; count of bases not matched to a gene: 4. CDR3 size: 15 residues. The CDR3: CASSEDRGAGNTIYF. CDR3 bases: TGTGCCAGCTCAGAGGACAGGGGTGCTGGAAACACCATATATTTT.

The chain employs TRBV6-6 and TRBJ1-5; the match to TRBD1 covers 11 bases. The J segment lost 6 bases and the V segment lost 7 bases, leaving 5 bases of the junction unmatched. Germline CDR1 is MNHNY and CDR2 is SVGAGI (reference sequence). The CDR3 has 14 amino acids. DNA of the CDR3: TGTGCCAGCACCGGGACAGGGGGTCTTCAGCCCCAGCATTTT. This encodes CASTGTGGLQPQHF.

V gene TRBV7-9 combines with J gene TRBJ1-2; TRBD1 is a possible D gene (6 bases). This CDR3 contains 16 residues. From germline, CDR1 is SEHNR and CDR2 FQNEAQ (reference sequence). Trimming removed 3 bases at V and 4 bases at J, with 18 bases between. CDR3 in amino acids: CASSLAGGAHPYGYTF. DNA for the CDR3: TGTGCCAGCAGCTTGGCCGGGGGCGCCCACCCCTATGGCTACACCTTC.

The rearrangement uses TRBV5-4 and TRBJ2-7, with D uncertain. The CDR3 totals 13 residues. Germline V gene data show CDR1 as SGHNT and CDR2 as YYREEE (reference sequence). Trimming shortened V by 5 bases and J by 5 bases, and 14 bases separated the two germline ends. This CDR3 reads CASRPDNSHEQYF. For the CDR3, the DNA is TGTGCCAGCAGGCCGGATAACAGCCACGAGCAGTACTTC.

In DNA form, the CDR3 reads TGTGCCAGCAGCTCCCCCGGGACCTCTGGAAACACCATATATTTT. Translated: CASSSPGTSGNTIYF. V gene TRBV9 combines with J gene TRBJ1-3; possibly TRBD1 for D (5 bases). Germline assignment: CDR1 SGDLS and CDR2 YYNGEE. The CDR3 has 15 residues. Trimming removed 4 bases from V and 0 bases from J, with 11 bases in between.

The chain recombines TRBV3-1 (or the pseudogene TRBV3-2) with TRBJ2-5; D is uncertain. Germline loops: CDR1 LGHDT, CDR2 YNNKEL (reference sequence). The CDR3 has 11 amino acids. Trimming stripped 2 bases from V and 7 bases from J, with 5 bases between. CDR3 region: CASSQYRTQYF. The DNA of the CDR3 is TGTGCCAGCAGCCAATACCGGACCCAGTACTTC.

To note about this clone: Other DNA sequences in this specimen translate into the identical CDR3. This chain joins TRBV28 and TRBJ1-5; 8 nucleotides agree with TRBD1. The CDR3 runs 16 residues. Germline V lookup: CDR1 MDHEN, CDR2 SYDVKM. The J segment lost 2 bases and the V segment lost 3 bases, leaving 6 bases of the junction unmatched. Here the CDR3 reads CASSFLQGAGNQPQHF. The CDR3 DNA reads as TGTGCCAGCAGTTTTCTCCAGGGGGCAGGCAATCAGCCCCAGCATTTT. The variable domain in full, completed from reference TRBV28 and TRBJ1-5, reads DVKVTQSSRYLVKRTGEKVFLECVQDMDHENMFWYRQDPGLGLRLIYFSYDVKMKEKGDIPEGYSVSREKKERFSLILESASTNQTSMYLCASSFLQGAGNQPQHFGDGTRLSIL.

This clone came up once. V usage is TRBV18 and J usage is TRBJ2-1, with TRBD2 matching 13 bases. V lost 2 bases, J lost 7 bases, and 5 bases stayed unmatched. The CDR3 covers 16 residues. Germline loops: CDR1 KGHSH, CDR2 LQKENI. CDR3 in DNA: TGTGCCAGCTCACCAGGACTAGCGGGAGCCGGGAATGAGCAGTTCTTC. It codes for CASSPGLAGAGNEQFF.

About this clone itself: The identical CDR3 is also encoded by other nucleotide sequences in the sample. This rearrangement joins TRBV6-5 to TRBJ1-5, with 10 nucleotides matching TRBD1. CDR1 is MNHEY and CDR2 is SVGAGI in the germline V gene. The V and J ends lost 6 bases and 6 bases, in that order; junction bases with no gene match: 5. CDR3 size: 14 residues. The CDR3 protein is CASSPGQGGQPQHF. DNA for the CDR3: TGTGCCAGCAGCCCCGGACAGGGGGGTCAGCCCCAGCATTTT.

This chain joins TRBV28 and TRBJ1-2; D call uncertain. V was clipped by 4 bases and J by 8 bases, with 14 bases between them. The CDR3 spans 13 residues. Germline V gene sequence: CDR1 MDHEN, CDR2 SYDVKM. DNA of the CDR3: TGTGCCAGCAGTTCACGCCGGGGTTGGGGCTACACCTTC. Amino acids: CASSSRRGWGYTF.

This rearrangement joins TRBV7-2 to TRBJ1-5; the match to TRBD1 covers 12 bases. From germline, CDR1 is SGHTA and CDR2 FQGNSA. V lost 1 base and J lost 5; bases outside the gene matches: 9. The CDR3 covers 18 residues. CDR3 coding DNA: TGTGCCAGCAGCTTAGTTTTTGGGACAGGGGGCTCCTATCAGCCCCAGCATTTT. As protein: CASSLVFGTGGSYQPQHF. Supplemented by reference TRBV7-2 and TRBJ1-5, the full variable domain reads GAGVSQSPSNKVTEKGKDVELRCDPISGHTALYWYRQSLGQGLEFLIYFQGNSAPDKSGLPSDRFSAERTGGSVSTLTIQRTQQEDSAVYLCASSLVFGTGGSYQPQHFGDGTRLSIL.